Presented here are 17 T cell receptor beta chains from one specimen sequenced in a study of OX40 agonist ivuxolimab in advanced cancers. TCRdb's table, derived via immunoSEQ multiplex PCR, lists solely in-frame clones and lacks some. The table records tens of thousands of clones, about 83% of them present only once. Sequenced material: CD4+ or CD8+ T cells sorted from blood, taken in a trial of the OX40 agonist ivuxolimab. These TCRs come from an adult with an advanced solid tumor such as melanoma, head and neck, liver or kidney cancer.

The rearrangement joins TRBV27 to TRBJ2-2, with D possibly matching TRBD1 (6 bases). Germline-derived CDR1 and CDR2 are MNHEY and SMNVEV (reference sequence). V shed 3 bases and J shed 2 bases, with 16 bases lying between them. CDR3 length: 17 amino acids. Written as DNA, the CDR3 is TGTGCCAGCAGTTTCGTCGGCGGCAGGGGTAACACCGGGGAGCTGTTTTTT. Encoded protein: CASSFVGGRGNTGELFF.

The chain uses TRBV14 and TRBJ1-1, with TRBD1 as a possible D gene (5 bases). CDR1 is SGHDN and CDR2 is FVKESK in the germline V gene. The CDR3 spans 16 residues. The V end lost 2 bases, the J end lost 4 bases, and 17 bases lay between the germline ends. The CDR3 sequence is CASSQRPVGLFTEAFF. DNA of the CDR3: TGTGCCAGCAGCCAAAGGCCAGTGGGACTTTTCACTGAAGCTTTCTTT.

The V and J genes are TRBV2 and TRBJ2-5; 9 bases line up with TRBD2. The J segment lost 1 base and the V segment lost 7 bases, leaving 4 bases of the junction unmatched. From germline, CDR1 is SNHLY and CDR2 FYNNEI. This CDR3 contains 14 residues. CDR3 DNA sequence: TGTGCCAGCAATAGCGGGGGCCTCCAAGAGACCCAGTACTTC. The encoded protein is CASNSGGLQETQYF. Combining the CDR3 with reference TRBV2 and TRBJ2-5 gives the whole variable domain EPEVTQTPSHQVTQMGQEVILRCVPISNHLYFYWYRQILGQKVEFLVSFYNNEISEKSEIFDDQFSVERPDGSNFTLKIRSTKLEDSAMYFCASNSGGLQETQYFGPGTRLLVL.

This rearrangement joins TRBV19 to TRBJ1-5; D gene uncertain. With 5 bases removed from V and 0 bases from J, the gap between germline ends came to 11 bases. The CDR3 consists of 15 residues. Germline CDR1 and CDR2: LNHDA and SQIVND (reference sequence). The CDR3: CASSVAIGSNQPQHF. The CDR3 coding sequence is TGTGCCAGTAGTGTGGCGATAGGTAGCAATCAGCCCCAGCATTTT. Together with reference TRBV19 and TRBJ1-5, the CDR3 gives the full variable domain: DGGITQSPKYLFRKEGQNVTLSCEQNLNHDAMYWYRQDPGQGLRLIYYSQIVNDFQKGDIAEGYSVSREKKESFPLTVTSAQKNPTAFYLCASSVAIGSNQPQHFGDGTRLSIL.

J is TRBJ2-2 and V is TRBV4-1; no definite D call. This CDR3 region has 16 residues. V was pared by 1 base and J by 1 base, with 10 bases between. Germline V gives CDR1 MGHRA, CDR2 YSYEKL. As DNA, the CDR3 is TGCGCCAGCAGCCAAGTGTTGTCCGAGAACACCGGGGAGCTGTTTTTT. Protein product: CASSQVLSENTGELFF.

The rearrangement joins TRBV11-2 to TRBJ1-6; 7 bases fit TRBD1. This CDR3 region has 15 residues. V gave up 5 bases and J gave up 7 bases; unmatched junction bases: 8. Germline V gives CDR1 SGHAT, CDR2 FQNNGV. CDR3 sequence: CASSLNRDRNSPLHF. The CDR3 DNA reads TGTGCCAGCAGCCTTAACCGGGACAGAAATTCACCCCTCCACTTT.

V is TRBV4-2 and J is TRBJ2-1; D remains unclear. The CDR3 extends over 16 amino acids. In germline, CDR1 is LGHNA, CDR2 YNFKEQ. Deletions cut 0 bases from V and 1 base from J, with 10 bases between. For the CDR3, the DNA is TGTGCCAGCAGCCAAGAACTGACGCCTTCCTACAATGAGCAGTTCTTC. This sequence encodes CASSQELTPSYNEQFF.

The chain employs TRBV19 and TRBJ1-5; D not certain. The CDR3 loop spans 13 amino acids. The germline V gene has CDR1 LNHDA and CDR2 SQIVND (reference sequence). Trimming left V 5 bases short and J 0 bases short, with 5 bases between. The CDR3 DNA is TGTGCCAGTAGTGACAATAGCAATCAGCCCCAGCATTTT. Translation gives CASSDNSNQPQHF.

This chain links TRBV6-1 with TRBJ1-6; D is unresolved. The CDR3 length is 14 residues. Looked up from germline, CDR1 is MNHNS and CDR2 is SASEGT. The germline V and J ends were trimmed by 7 bases and 6 bases, with 13 bases remaining between them. The CDR3: CASTTRSFNSPLHF. CDR3 DNA sequence: TGTGCCAGCACCACCAGGAGTTTTAATTCACCCCTCCACTTT.

The J gene is TRBJ2-3, the V gene TRBV11-1, with TRBD2 matching over 14 bases. CDR3 length: 16 residues. Germline CDR1 is SGHAT and CDR2 is FQDESV (reference sequence). V dropped 4 bases and J dropped 3; count of bases not matched to a gene: 3. The CDR3 nucleotides are TGTGCCAGCAGCTCAGGACTAGCGGGGGGTACAGATACGCAGTATTTT. This codes for CASSSGLAGGTDTQYF.

V and J are TRBV28 and TRBJ1-5, with D hard to call. Deletions cut 8 bases from V and 6 bases from J, with 20 bases between. This CDR3 comprises 15 residues. Looked up from germline, CDR1 is MDHEN and CDR2 is SYDVKM. This CDR3 is CASRRTGALGQPQHF. The DNA of the CDR3 is TGTGCCAGCCGCCGGACGGGCGCGTTGGGTCAGCCCCAGCATTTT. Full variable domain (outside the CDR3, taken from reference TRBV28 and TRBJ1-5): DVKVTQSSRYLVKRTGEKVFLECVQDMDHENMFWYRQDPGLGLRLIYFSYDVKMKEKGDIPEGYSVSREKKERFSLILESASTNQTSMYLCASRRTGALGQPQHFGDGTRLSIL.

J is TRBJ2-1 and V is TRBV29-1; TRBD2 matches at 11 bases. Losses at the gene ends were 4 bases for V and 0 bases for J; bases not matched to a gene: 5. The V gene's germline CDR1 is SQVTM and CDR2 ANQGSEA. The CDR3 has 16 residues. The CDR3 here is CSVASGGTYSYNEQFF. CDR3 DNA: TGCAGCGTTGCTAGCGGGGGGACATACTCCTACAATGAGCAGTTCTTC.

The V gene is TRBV14, the J gene TRBJ1-1, with D possibly TRBD1 on 6 matching bases. The CDR3 contains 11 residues. V lost 10 bases and J 6 bases, leaving 12 bases between the germline ends. CDR1 is SGHDN, CDR2 FVKESK, per germline. For the CDR3, the DNA is TGTGCCACGAAGGGGGTAGCTGAAGCTTTCTTT. It translates to CATKGVAEAFF. Combining the CDR3 with reference TRBV14 and TRBJ1-1 gives the whole variable domain EAGVTQFPSHSVIEKGQTVTLRCDPISGHDNLYWYRRVMGKEIKFLLHFVKESKQDESGMPNNRFLAERTGGTYSTLKVQPAELEDSGVYFCATKGVAEAFFGQGTRLTVV.

This chain connects TRBV20-1 to TRBJ2-7; no reliable D call. V was trimmed by 0 bases and J by 4 bases, leaving 4 bases between them. This CDR3 region has 11 residues. Germline-derived CDR1 and CDR2 are DFQATT and SNEGSKA (reference sequence). The CDR3 nucleotides are TGCAGTGCTAGAGAAAAATACGAGCAGTACTTC. It codes for CSAREKYEQYF.

The chain couples TRBV6-6 to TRBJ2-7; D might be TRBD2 (5 bases). This CDR3 spans 15 amino acids. Germline loops: CDR1 MNHNY, CDR2 SVGAGI (reference sequence). V was clipped by 5 bases and J by 3 bases, with 17 bases between them. The CDR3 sequence: CASSGRESGSYEQYF. The CDR3 DNA reads TGTGCCAGCAGTGGCCGGGAATCAGGAAGCTACGAGCAGTACTTC.

The CDR3 protein is CASSYGTGGSEQFF. Here the CDR3 DNA reads TGTGCCAGCAGTTACGGGACAGGGGGCAGTGAGCAGTTCTTC. This chain connects TRBV6-5 to TRBJ2-1; TRBD1 matches 12 bases. In germline, CDR1 is MNHEY, CDR2 SVGAGI. J was trimmed by 9 bases and V by 2 bases; bases with no gene match: 2. CDR3 length: 14 residues.

The chain is built from TRBV6-1 and TRBJ1-1, with D possibly matching TRBD1 (5 bases). CDR1 and CDR2 from the germline V gene are MNHNS and SASEGT. This CDR3 spans 14 amino acids. The ends were cut back, 2 bases at V and 0 bases at J, with 7 bases in the middle. CDR3 residues: CASSERGMNTEAFF. The CDR3 DNA sequence: TGTGCCAGCAGTGAAAGGGGCATGAACACTGAAGCTTTCTTT.